A single sample gave rise to the 9 T cell receptor beta chains below, sequenced in a study of response to subunit inactivated influenza vaccine. In TCRdb, the RT-PCR reads were re-called with MiXCR into one record per CDR3 protein. The sample records 450,000 to 600,000 distinct CDR3 sequences, approximately 7.1% being singletons. The sequences come from PBMCs from blood, collected less than 30 months after vaccination. All receptors derive from a man aged 45-69 years who received an inactivated influenza vaccine.

Only a few counts were recorded for this clonotype. The chain combines TRBV9 with TRBJ2-2; D not certain. V was pared by 7 bases and J by 3 bases, with 16 bases between. The CDR3 length is 15 residues. Germline V CDR1 and CDR2: SGDLS, YYNGEE. The CDR3 loop reads CASSAIRAHTGELFF. The CDR3 coding sequence is TGTGCCAGCTCAGCAATTCGGGCCCACACCGGGGAGCTGTTTTTT.

This clonotype showed up many times. The chain links TRBV20-1 to TRBJ2-1; D is unclear. V was clipped by 0 bases and J by 0 bases, with 3 bases between them. Germline-derived CDR1 and CDR2 are DFQATT and SNEGSKA (reference sequence). This CDR3 has 13 residues. CDR3: CSARESSYNEQFF. The CDR3 DNA is TGCAGTGCTAGAGAGTCCTCCTACAATGAGCAGTTCTTC.

This clonotype has just a few counts. In DNA form, the CDR3 reads TGCAGCCCGATGAGCGGGGGGGGCACAGATACGCAGTATTTT. Its protein product is CSPMSGGGTDTQYF. The chain uses TRBV20-1 and TRBJ2-3, with 10 nucleotides matching TRBD2. This CDR3 region has 14 residues. CDR1 is DFQATT, CDR2 SNEGSKA, per germline (reference sequence).

This clonotype was observed at least ten times. V usage is TRBV4-3 and J usage is TRBJ1-2; no clear D. Trimming took 1 base from V and 4 from J, leaving 7 bases between them. The CDR3 is 13 amino acids. Germline CDR1 LGHNA, CDR2 YSLEER. The CDR3 region is CASSQGPLYGYTF. The CDR3 nucleotides are TGCGCCAGCAGCCAAGGTCCCCTCTATGGCTACACCTTC.

The chain couples TRBV18 to TRBJ1-3; a possible D gene is TRBD1 (5 bases). Per germline, CDR1 KGHSH and CDR2 LQKENI. V lost 6 bases, J lost 3 bases, and 12 bases lay in between. CDR3 length: 14 residues. In nucleotides, the CDR3 is TGTGCCAGCTCTGCAGGGCATAGTGGAAACACCATATATTTT. This encodes CASSAGHSGNTIYF.

In this sample, this clonotype turned up many times. This chain links TRBV29-1 with TRBJ2-7, with D possibly TRBD1 on 5 matching bases. This CDR3 has 13 residues. Germline lookup yields CDR1 SQVTM and CDR2 ANQGSEA. V lost 0 bases to trimming and J lost 2 bases, with 8 bases between them. CDR3: CSVEETETYEQYF. In DNA, the CDR3 is TGCAGCGTTGAAGAGACAGAGACCTACGAGCAGTACTTC.

This clonotype showed up just once. V is TRBV4-1 and J is TRBJ2-5; TRBD1 agrees at 7 bases. V lost 1 base to trimming and J lost 8 bases; unmatched junction nucleotides: 7. The germline gives CDR1 MGHRA, CDR2 YSYEKL. The CDR3 is made up of 14 amino acids. CDR3 sequence reads: CASSQGGRGNTQYF. DNA for the CDR3: TGCGCCAGCAGCCAAGGGGGCAGGGGGAATACCCAGTACTTC.

This clonotype was observed a handful of times. J is TRBJ2-2 and V is TRBV6-1; TRBD1 might be the D (5 bases). The CDR3 is made up of 16 amino acids. Germline V lookup: CDR1 MNHNS, CDR2 SASEGT. The ends were cut back, 4 bases at V and 3 bases at J, with 15 bases in the middle. CDR3 loop: CASSAVGALHTGELFF. In DNA, the CDR3 is TGTGCCAGCAGTGCCGTAGGGGCATTGCACACCGGGGAGCTGTTTTTT.

There are many counts of this clonotype. The CDR3 reads CSAPLSSYNSPLHF. In nucleotides, the CDR3 is TGCAGTGCTCCTCTGAGCTCCTATAATTCACCCCTCCACTTT. The rearrangement links TRBV20-1 to TRBJ1-6; no clear D gene. The CDR3 extends over 14 amino acids. V lost 5 bases and J 0 bases, leaving 8 bases between the germline ends. CDR1 DFQATT and CDR2 SNEGSKA come from the germline V gene (reference sequence).